These 8 T cell receptor beta chains originate from one sample sequenced in a study of T cells in tuberculosis. The repertoire was sequenced with immunoSEQ multiplex PCR; TCRdb's copy has only in-frame clones and lacks some. The sample shows 30,000 to 35,000 clones, 90% to 95% of them seen only once. Sequencing input: PBMCs. Every receptor here comes from a donor aged 10 to 29 with latent tuberculosis or without tuberculosis infection.

The chain couples TRBV7-2 to TRBJ1-5; the match to TRBD1 covers 7 bases. The germline gives CDR1 SGHTA, CDR2 FQGNSA. The CDR3 runs 14 residues. Trimming took 3 bases from V and 12 from J; bases not matched to a gene: 11. CDR3 bases: TGTGCCAGCAGCTTGGGGATACAGGGGTGGCACCAGCATTTT. It yields the protein CASSLGIQGWHQHF.

The chain links TRBV19 to TRBJ1-2; 7 nucleotides line up with TRBD1. CDR1 is LNHDA, CDR2 SQIVND, per germline (reference sequence). The junction had 2 bases not matched to a gene; V was cut back by 4 bases and J by 3 bases. This CDR3 comprises 13 residues. The CDR3 loop reads CASSKTGDYGYTF. CDR3 sequence (DNA): TGTGCCAGTAGTAAAACAGGGGACTATGGCTACACCTTC.

This clone was detected only once. This sequence joins TRBV2 and TRBJ1-1; D gene ambiguous. The CDR3 extends over 11 amino acids. The germline V gene has CDR1 SNHLY and CDR2 FYNNEI. The germline V and J ends were trimmed by 5 bases and 6 bases, with 7 bases remaining between them. The DNA of the CDR3 is TGTGCCAGCAGTTTCGAGGCTGAAGCTTTCTTT. Translating gives CASSFEAEAFF.

The chain has TRBV5-5 and TRBJ2-3; TRBD2 agrees at 12 bases. J gave up 6 bases and V 4 bases, and 12 bases lay outside the gene matches. The CDR3 covers 17 residues. From germline, CDR1 is SGHKS and CDR2 YYEKEE (reference sequence). CDR3 loop: CASSPDILAGGGDTQYF. Written as DNA, the CDR3 is TGTGCCAGCAGCCCCGATATACTAGCGGGAGGCGGGGATACGCAGTATTTT.

The gene calls are TRBV28 and TRBJ2-3; TRBD2 matches at 16 bases. The V and J ends lost 6 bases and 5 bases, in that order; junction bases with no gene match: 5. The CDR3 consists of 16 residues. Germline values: CDR1 MDHEN, CDR2 SYDVKM. The CDR3, as DNA: TGTGCCAGCAGGATGGGACTAGCGGGAGGGCAAGATACGCAGTATTTT. It codes for CASRMGLAGGQDTQYF.

The CDR3 is CASQGYEQYF. The DNA for the CDR3 is TGCGCCAGCCAGGGCTACGAGCAGTACTTC. The chain employs TRBV23-1 and TRBJ2-7; D might be TRBD1 (5 bases). TRBV23-1 is assigned to the ORF class and has an uncertain function. Between the trimmed V and J ends, which lost 8 bases and 3 bases, there was a span of 5 bases. The CDR3 contains 10 residues.

CDR3 nucleotide sequence: TGCAGCGTTGCGAGAATAAGGGGCGAGCAGTACTTC. Protein sequence: CSVARIRGEQYF. The chain couples TRBV29-1 to TRBJ2-7; perhaps TRBD1 as D (5 bases). The V gene lost 4 bases and the J gene lost 6 bases, with 13 bases spanning the gap. The CDR3 sequence is 12 residues long. Germline CDR1 SQVTM, CDR2 ANQGSEA.

This clone was recorded a few times. The chain combines TRBV6-4 with TRBJ2-3; D is uncertain. The CDR3 is 13 residues long. CDR1 and CDR2 from the germline V gene are MRHNA and SNTAGT. The V end was cut by 2 bases, the J end by 0 bases, with 3 bases between. CDR3 sequence (DNA): TGTGCCAGCAGTGACCGGAGCACAGATACGCAGTATTTT. This gives the protein CASSDRSTDTQYF.